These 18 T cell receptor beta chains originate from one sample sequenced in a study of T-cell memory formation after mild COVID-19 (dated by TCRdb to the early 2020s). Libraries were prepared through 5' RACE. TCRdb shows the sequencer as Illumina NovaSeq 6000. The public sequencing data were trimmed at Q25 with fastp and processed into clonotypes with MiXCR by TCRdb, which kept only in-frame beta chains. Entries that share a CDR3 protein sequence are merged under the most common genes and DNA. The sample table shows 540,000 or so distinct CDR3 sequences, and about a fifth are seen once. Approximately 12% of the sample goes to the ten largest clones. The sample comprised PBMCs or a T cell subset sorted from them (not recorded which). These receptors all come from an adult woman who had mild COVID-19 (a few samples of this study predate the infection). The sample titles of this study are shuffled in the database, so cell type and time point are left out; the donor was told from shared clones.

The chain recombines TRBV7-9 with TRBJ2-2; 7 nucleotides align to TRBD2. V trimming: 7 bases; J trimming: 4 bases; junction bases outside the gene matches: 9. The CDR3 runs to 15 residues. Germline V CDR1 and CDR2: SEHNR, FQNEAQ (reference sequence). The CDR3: CASTGGSSGTGELFF. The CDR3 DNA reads TGTGCCAGCACCGGGGGTTCTAGCGGCACCGGGGAGCTGTTTTTT.

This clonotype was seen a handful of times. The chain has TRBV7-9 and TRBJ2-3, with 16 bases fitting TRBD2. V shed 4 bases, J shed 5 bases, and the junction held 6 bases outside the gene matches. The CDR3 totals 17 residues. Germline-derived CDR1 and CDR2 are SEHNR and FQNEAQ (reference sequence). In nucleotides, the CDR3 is TGTGCCAGCAGCTCAACCGGGACTAGCGGGGGGGAAGATACGCAGTATTTT. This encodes CASSSTGTSGGEDTQYF.

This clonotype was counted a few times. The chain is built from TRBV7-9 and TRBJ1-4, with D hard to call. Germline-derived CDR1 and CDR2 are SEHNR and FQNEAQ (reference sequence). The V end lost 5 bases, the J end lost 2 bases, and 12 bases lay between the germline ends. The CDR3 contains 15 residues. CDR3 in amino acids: CASSVPRTTNEKLFF. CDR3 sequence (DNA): TGTGCCAGCAGCGTCCCCAGGACCACTAATGAAAAACTGTTTTTT.

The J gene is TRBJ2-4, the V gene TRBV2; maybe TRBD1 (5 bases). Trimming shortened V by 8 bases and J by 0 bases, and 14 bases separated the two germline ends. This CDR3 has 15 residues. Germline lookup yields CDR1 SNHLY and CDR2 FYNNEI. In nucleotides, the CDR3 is TGTGCCAGCGGGCGACAGCATCTAGCCAAAAACATTCAGTACTTC. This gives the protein CASGRQHLAKNIQYF.

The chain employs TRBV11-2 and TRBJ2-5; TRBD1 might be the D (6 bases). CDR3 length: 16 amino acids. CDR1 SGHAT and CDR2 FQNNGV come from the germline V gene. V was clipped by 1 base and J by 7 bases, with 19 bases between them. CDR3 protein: CASSLGTGQMLGTQYF. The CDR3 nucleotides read TGTGCCAGCAGCTTAGGGACGGGACAAATGTTAGGGACCCAGTACTTC. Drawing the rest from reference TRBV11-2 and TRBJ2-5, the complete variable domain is EAGVAQSPRYKIIEKRQSVAFWCNPISGHATLYWYQQILGQGPKLLIQFQNNGVVDDSQLPKDRFSAERLKGVDSTLKIQPAKLEDSAVYLCASSLGTGQMLGTQYFGPGTRLLVL.

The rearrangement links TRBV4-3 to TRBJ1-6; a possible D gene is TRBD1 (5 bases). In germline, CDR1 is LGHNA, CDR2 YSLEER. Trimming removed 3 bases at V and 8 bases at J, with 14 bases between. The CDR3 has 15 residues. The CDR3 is CASSQAGGRDSPLHF. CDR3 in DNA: TGCGCCAGCAGCCAGGCCGGGGGAAGGGATTCACCCCTCCACTTT.

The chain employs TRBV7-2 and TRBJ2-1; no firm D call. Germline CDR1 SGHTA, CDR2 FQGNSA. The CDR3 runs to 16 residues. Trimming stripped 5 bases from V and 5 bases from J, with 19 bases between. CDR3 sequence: CASSPDTPRSNNEQFF. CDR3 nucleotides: TGTGCCAGCAGCCCAGACACTCCAAGGTCCAACAATGAGCAGTTCTTC.

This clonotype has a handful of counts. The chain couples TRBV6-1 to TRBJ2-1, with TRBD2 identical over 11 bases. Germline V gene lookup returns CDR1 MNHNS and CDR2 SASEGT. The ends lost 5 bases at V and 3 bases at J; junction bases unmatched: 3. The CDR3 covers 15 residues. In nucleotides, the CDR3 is TGTGCCAGCAGTCCTAGCGGGGGGCACTACAATGAGCAGTTCTTC. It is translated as CASSPSGGHYNEQFF.

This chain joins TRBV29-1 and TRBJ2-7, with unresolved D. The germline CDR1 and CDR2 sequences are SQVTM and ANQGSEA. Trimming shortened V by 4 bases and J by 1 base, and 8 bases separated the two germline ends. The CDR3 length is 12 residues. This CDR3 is CSVGFGSYEQYF. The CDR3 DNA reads TGCAGCGTTGGATTTGGGTCCTACGAGCAGTACTTC.

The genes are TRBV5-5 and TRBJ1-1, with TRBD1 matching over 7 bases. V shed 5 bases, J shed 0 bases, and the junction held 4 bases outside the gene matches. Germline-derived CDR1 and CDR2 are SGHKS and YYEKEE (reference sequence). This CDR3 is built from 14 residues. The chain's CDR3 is CASRVQGMNTEAFF. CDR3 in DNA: TGTGCCAGCAGGGTACAGGGGATGAACACTGAAGCTTTCTTT.

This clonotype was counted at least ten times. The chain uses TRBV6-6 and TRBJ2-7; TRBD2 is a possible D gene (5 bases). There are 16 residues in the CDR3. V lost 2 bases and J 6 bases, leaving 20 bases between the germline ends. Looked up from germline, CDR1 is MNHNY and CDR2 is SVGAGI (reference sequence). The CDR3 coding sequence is TGTGCCAGCAGTTACCCGCACTCGGGGAATTCCGGCGAGCAGTACTTC. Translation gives CASSYPHSGNSGEQYF.

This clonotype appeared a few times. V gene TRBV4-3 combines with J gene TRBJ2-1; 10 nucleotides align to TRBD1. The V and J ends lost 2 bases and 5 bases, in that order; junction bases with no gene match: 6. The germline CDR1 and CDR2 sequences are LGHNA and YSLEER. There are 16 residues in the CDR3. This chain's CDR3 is CASSQQDRGVDNEQFF. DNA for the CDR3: TGCGCCAGCAGCCAACAGGACAGGGGGGTTGACAATGAGCAGTTCTTC.

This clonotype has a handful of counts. The CDR3 here is CSATNQGRDVADTQYF. CDR3 DNA: TGCAGTGCTACCAACCAGGGACGGGATGTGGCAGATACGCAGTATTTT. The chain is built from TRBV20-1 and TRBJ2-3; D could derive from TRBD1 or TRBD2 (5 bases each). CDR1 is DFQATT and CDR2 is SNEGSKA in the germline V gene (reference sequence). This CDR3 has 16 residues. V lost 4 bases to trimming and J lost 4 bases, with 21 bases between them.

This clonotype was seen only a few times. As DNA, the CDR3 is TGCGCCAGCAGCCGTCAGGGGAGTTTCGCCGAGCAGTACTTC. It specifies CASSRQGSFAEQYF. The V gene is TRBV5-1, the J gene TRBJ2-7, with D maybe TRBD1 (6 bases). Trimming shortened V by 4 bases and J by 6 bases, and 17 bases separated the two germline ends. Per the germline V gene, CDR1 is SGHRS and CDR2 is YFSETQ. This CDR3 is built from 14 residues.

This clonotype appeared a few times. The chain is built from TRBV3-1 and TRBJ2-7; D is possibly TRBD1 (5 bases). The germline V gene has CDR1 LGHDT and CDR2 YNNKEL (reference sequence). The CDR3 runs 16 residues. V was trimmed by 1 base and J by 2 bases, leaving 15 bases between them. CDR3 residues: CASSQAAGHTAYEQYF. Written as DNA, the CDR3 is TGTGCCAGCAGCCAAGCTGCAGGACATACCGCCTACGAGCAGTACTTC.

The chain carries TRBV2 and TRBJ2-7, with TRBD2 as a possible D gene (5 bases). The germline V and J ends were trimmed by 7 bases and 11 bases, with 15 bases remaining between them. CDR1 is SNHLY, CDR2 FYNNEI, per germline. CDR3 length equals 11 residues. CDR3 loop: CASIREDFEYF. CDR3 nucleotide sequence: TGTGCCAGCATTCGGGAAGATTTCGAGTACTTC. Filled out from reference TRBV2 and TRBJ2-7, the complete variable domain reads EPEVTQTPSHQVTQMGQEVILRCVPISNHLYFYWYRQILGQKVEFLVSFYNNEISEKSEIFDDQFSVERPDGSNFTLKIRSTKLEDSAMYFCASIREDFEYFGPGTRLTVT.

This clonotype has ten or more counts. CDR3 amino acids: CASSFYNEQFF. The DNA of the CDR3 is TGTGCCAGCAGCTTCTACAATGAGCAGTTCTTC. The chain links TRBV13 to TRBJ2-1; unclear D gene. CDR1 is PRHDT and CDR2 is FYEKMQ in the germline V gene (reference sequence). This CDR3 is built from 11 residues. V lost 3 bases, J lost 3 bases, and 0 bases lay in between.

The CDR3 DNA follows: TGTGCCAGCAGCTCCGCCCCGATTGCGAACACTGAAGCTTTCTTT. Residues: CASSSAPIANTEAFF. The rearrangement links TRBV7-2 to TRBJ1-1; unclear D gene. V was shortened by 4 bases and J by 1 base, with 13 bases between the two germline ends. The CDR3 has 15 residues. Germline V CDR1 and CDR2: SGHTA, FQGNSA.